Below are 17 T cell receptor beta chains sequenced from a single sample in a study of preoperative IRX-2 immunotherapy in early breast cancer. The repertoire was sequenced with immunoSEQ multiplex PCR; TCRdb's copy has only in-frame clones and lacks some. The sample includes under 20,000 clones, approximately 86% of them seen just once. Regarding treatment: preoperative locoregional IRX-2 cytokine immunotherapy. The starting material was lymph node tissue, obtained after IRX-2 immunotherapy. Receptors were obtained from a human donor with breast cancer.

The chain has TRBV30 and TRBJ2-3; possibly TRBD2 for D (6 bases). V was shortened by 0 bases and J by 4 bases, with 8 bases between the two germline ends. This CDR3 is 13 amino acids long. The germline V gene encodes CDR1 GTSNPN and CDR2 SVGIG (reference sequence). The CDR3 region has the DNA TGTGCCTGGAGTGTACCGGGGGCAGATACGCAGTATTTT. Translated, it gives CAWSVPGADTQYF.

The gene calls are TRBV5-1 and TRBJ2-1; TRBD2 aligns across 10 bases. After removal of 0 bases from V and 0 bases from J, the junction contained 0 bases not matched to a gene. This CDR3 is built from 16 residues. Germline assignment: CDR1 SGHRS and CDR2 YFSETQ. CDR3 loop: CASSLASGGSYNEQFF. DNA for the CDR3: TGCGCCAGCAGCTTGGCTAGCGGGGGCTCCTACAATGAGCAGTTCTTC.

The chain has TRBV4-1 and TRBJ1-2, with D perhaps TRBD1 (5 bases). V was pared by 0 bases and J by 11 bases, with 10 bases between. The CDR3 extends over 12 amino acids. CDR1 and CDR2 from the germline V gene are MGHRA and YSYEKL. CDR3 sequence reads: CASSQEHRGYTF. In DNA form, the CDR3 reads TGCGCCAGCAGCCAAGAACATCGGGGGTACACCTTC.

The gene calls are TRBV5-1 and TRBJ1-4; 8 bases map to TRBD1. This CDR3 is 15 amino acids long. V shed 4 bases and J 8 bases; nucleotides not matched to a gene: 10. Germline lookup yields CDR1 SGHRS and CDR2 YFSETQ. The CDR3: CASSRLGQGIEKLFF. The CDR3 DNA follows: TGCGCCAGCAGCCGGTTAGGACAGGGCATAGAAAAACTGTTTTTT.

The rearrangement joins TRBV19 to TRBJ2-7; the match to TRBD1 covers 11 bases. The CDR3 is made up of 18 amino acids. J was trimmed by 0 bases and V by 6 bases; bases with no gene match: 13. Germline loops: CDR1 LNHDA, CDR2 SQIVND (reference sequence). The CDR3 sequence is CASRRSDRGPRSSYEQYF. CDR3 bases: TGTGCCAGTAGAAGGTCGGACAGGGGGCCAAGGAGCTCCTACGAGCAGTACTTC.

The chain recombines TRBV6-8 with TRBJ2-5, with 7 nucleotides matching TRBD2. From germline, CDR1 is MNHGY and CDR2 SAAAGT. The CDR3 runs 15 residues. V shed 5 bases, J shed 3 bases, and the junction held 9 bases outside the gene matches. CDR3 sequence: CASSPLERGEETQYF. DNA of the CDR3: TGTGCCAGCAGTCCCCTTGAGCGGGGAGAAGAGACCCAGTACTTC.

V is TRBV6-8 and J is TRBJ1-6; D is ambiguous. Germline V gene lookup returns CDR1 MNHGY and CDR2 SAAAGT. The CDR3 length is 14 residues. Trimming took off 2 bases at V and 7 bases at J, with 9 bases between the two ends. CDR3 bases: TGTGCCAGCAGTTACGTTCGGCTGAATTCACCCCTCCACTTT. The encoded protein is CASSYVRLNSPLHF.

The genes are TRBV7-5 and TRBJ2-1; the D call of TRBD2 is as the table states it, not checked on the DNA. TRBV7-5 is marked as a pseudogene. This CDR3 spans 16 amino acids. CDR3 sequence: CASSARLAGEGHEQFF. The CDR3 nucleotides read TGTGCCAGCAGCGCAAGACTAGCGGGAGAGGGCCATGAGCAGTTCTTC.

This chain uses TRBV15 with TRBJ2-7; TRBD1 is a possible D gene (5 bases). CDR1 is LNHNV, CDR2 YYDKDF, per germline (reference sequence). Trimming shortened V by 0 bases and J by 3 bases, and 12 bases separated the two germline ends. There are 15 residues in the CDR3. CDR3 DNA: TGTGCCACCAGCAGAGACAGGGAACTCTTCTACGAGCAGTACTTC. Translated: CATSRDRELFYEQYF.

The chain couples TRBV23-1 to TRBJ1-1; 7 bases line up with TRBD1. TRBV23-1 is filed as an ORF, its function uncertain. This CDR3 spans 15 amino acids. V dropped 6 bases and J dropped 7; count of bases not matched to a gene: 14. Written as DNA, the CDR3 is TGCGCCAGCAGCCAAGAGGGGGCCCCGGCAGTTGAAGCTTTCTTT. This translates into CASSQEGAPAVEAFF.

V and J are TRBV5-1 and TRBJ2-5; 8 positions agree with TRBD1. The CDR3 contains 15 residues. CDR1 and CDR2 (germline): SGHRS, YFSETQ. With V trimmed by 5 bases and J by 5 bases, 11 bases remained unmatched. This chain's CDR3 is CASSLQGADGETQYF. The CDR3, as DNA: TGCGCCAGCAGTCTCCAGGGGGCGGATGGGGAGACCCAGTACTTC.

The chain combines TRBV6-8 with TRBJ2-7; tentatively, D is TRBD1 (6 bases). Deletions cut 6 bases from V and 1 base from J, with 10 bases between. CDR1 and CDR2 (germline): MNHGY, SAAAGT. The CDR3 totals 13 residues. The CDR3 sequence is CASRQGVSYEQYF. As DNA, the CDR3 is TGTGCCAGCAGACAGGGAGTATCCTACGAGCAGTACTTC.

This chain uses TRBV7-5 with TRBJ1-3. TRBV7-5 is tagged as a pseudogene. The CDR3 extends over 14 amino acids. The CDR3 DNA sequence: TGTGCCAGCAGCTCCGGGGGGGCCGGGAACACCATATATTTT. Its translation is CASSSGGAGNTIYF.

The gene calls are TRBV28 and TRBJ2-3, with 11 bases that match TRBD2. CDR1 and CDR2 from the germline V gene are MDHEN and SYDVKM. This CDR3 spans 17 amino acids. J lost 0 bases, V lost 3 bases, and 5 bases had no gene match. CDR3 in amino acids: CASSFTSGRGSTDTQYF. CDR3 coding DNA: TGTGCCAGCAGTTTTACTAGCGGGAGAGGCAGCACAGATACGCAGTATTTT.

The gene calls are TRBV18 and TRBJ2-7; D is uncertain. The V gene lost 3 bases and the J gene lost 4 bases, with 16 bases spanning the gap. CDR1 is KGHSH, CDR2 LQKENI, per germline. This CDR3 has 15 residues. The CDR3 spells CASSPNSLRSYEQYF. DNA of the CDR3: TGTGCCAGCTCACCCAACTCCCTACGTTCATACGAGCAGTACTTC.

The J gene is TRBJ2-7, the V gene TRBV7-6, with 8 bases identical to TRBD2. CDR3 size: 16 residues. Germline-derived CDR1 and CDR2 are SGHVS and FNYEAQ. After removal of 3 bases from V and 2 bases from J, the junction contained 9 bases not matched to a gene. The DNA of the CDR3 is TGTGCCAGCAGCTTGACAGGTTCGGGACTAGCCTACGAGCAGTACTTC. Its translation: CASSLTGSGLAYEQYF.

This clone was seen only once. V gene TRBV10-2 combines with J gene TRBJ1-1; 8 bases map to TRBD1. This CDR3 has 14 residues. Germline CDR1 is WSHSY and CDR2 is SAAADI. After removal of 7 bases from V and 4 bases from J, the junction contained 8 bases not matched to a gene. The CDR3 coding sequence is TGCGCCAGCACCCCGACAGGGGCGGGCACTGAAGCTTTCTTT. It encodes CASTPTGAGTEAFF.